This T cell receptor beta chain is from a study of T-cell reconstitution after alpha-beta-depleted transplantation in children. It was with unique molecular identifiers that the TCRbeta library was prepared. TCRdb reprocessed the PCR reads via MiXCR and lists one record per CDR3 protein. The sample records approximately 400,000 distinct CDR3 sequences, 11% being singletons. V was cut by 5 bases and J by 5 bases, with 10 bases left in between. CDR3 length: 14 amino acids. This clonotype showed up many times. The chain is built from TRBV12-3 or TRBV12-4 and TRBJ1-6, with D perhaps matching TRBD1 (5 bases). The specimen comprised PBMCs from the stem cell graft donor, sampled from the stem cell graft. The TCR comes from a human donor who donated a stem cell graft to a child with acute myeloid leukemia. CDR3 DNA sequence: TGTGCCAGCAGTCTGGGAGGGGATAATTCACCCCTCCACTTT. Protein product: CASSLGGDNSPLHF.